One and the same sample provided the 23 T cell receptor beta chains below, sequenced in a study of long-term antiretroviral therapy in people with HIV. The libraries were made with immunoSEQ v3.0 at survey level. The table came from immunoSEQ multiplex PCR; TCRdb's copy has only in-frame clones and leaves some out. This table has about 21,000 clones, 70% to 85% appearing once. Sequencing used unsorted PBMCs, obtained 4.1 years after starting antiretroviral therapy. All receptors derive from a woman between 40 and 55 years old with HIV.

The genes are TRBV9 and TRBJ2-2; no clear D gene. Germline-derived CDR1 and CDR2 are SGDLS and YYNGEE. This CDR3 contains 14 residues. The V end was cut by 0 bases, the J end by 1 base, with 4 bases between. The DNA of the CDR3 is TGTGCCAGCAGCGTAGAAGGGAACACCGGGGAGCTGTTTTTT. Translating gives CASSVEGNTGELFF.

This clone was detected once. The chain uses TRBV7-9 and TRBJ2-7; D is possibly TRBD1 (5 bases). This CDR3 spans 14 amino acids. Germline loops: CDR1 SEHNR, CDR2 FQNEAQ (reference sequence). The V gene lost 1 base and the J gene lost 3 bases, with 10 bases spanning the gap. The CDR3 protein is CASSLGDSVYEQYF. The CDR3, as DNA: TGTGCCAGCAGCTTAGGTGACAGTGTCTACGAGCAGTACTTC.

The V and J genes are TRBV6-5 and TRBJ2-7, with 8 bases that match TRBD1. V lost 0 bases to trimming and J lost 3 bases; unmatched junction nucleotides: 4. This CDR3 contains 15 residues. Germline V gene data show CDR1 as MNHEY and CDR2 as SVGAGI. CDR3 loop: CASSYSDRAFYEQYF. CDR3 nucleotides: TGTGCCAGCAGTTACTCGGACAGGGCATTCTACGAGCAGTACTTC.

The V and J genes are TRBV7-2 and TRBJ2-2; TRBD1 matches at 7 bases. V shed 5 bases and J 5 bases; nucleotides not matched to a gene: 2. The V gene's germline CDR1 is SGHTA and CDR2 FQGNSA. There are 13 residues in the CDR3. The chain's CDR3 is CASSVQGTGELFF. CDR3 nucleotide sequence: TGTGCCAGCAGCGTACAGGGGACCGGGGAGCTGTTTTTT.

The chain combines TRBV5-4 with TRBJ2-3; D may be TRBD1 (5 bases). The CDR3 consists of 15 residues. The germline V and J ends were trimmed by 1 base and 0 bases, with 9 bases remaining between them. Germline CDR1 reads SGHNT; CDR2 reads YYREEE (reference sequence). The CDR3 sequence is CASSLQGGSTDTQYF. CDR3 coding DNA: TGTGCCAGCAGCTTGCAGGGTGGTAGCACAGATACGCAGTATTTT.

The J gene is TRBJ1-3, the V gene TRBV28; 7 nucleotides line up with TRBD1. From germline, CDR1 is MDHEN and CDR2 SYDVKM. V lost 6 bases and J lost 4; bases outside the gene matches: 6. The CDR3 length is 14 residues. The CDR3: CASSTDRAGNTIYF. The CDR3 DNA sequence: TGTGCCAGCAGCACTGACAGGGCCGGAAACACCATATATTTT.

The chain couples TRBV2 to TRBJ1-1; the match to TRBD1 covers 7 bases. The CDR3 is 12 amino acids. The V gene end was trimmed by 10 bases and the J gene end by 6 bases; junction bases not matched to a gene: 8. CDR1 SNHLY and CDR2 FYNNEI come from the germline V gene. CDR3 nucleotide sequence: TGTGCCACGCGACAGGGTAGCGCTGAAGCTTTCTTT. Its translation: CATRQGSAEAFF.

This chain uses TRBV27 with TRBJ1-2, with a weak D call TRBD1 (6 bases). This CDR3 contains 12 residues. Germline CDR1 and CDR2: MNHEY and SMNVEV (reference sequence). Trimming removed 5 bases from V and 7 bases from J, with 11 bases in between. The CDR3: CASSPLGGGYTF. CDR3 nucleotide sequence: TGTGCCAGCAGTCCCTTAGGGGGTGGCTACACCTTC.

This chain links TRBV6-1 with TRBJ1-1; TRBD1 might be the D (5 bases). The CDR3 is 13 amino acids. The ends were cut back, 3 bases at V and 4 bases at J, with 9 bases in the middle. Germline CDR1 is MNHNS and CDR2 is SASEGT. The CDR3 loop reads CASSEAGFTEAFF. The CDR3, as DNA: TGTGCCAGCAGTGAGGCAGGGTTCACTGAAGCTTTCTTT.

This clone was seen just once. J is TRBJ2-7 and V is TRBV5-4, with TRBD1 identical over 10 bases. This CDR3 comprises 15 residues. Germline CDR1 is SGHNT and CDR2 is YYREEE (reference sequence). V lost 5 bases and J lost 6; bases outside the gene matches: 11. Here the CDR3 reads CASRRDRDRGSEQYF. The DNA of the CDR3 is TGTGCCAGCAGGCGTGACCGGGACAGGGGTAGCGAGCAGTACTTC.

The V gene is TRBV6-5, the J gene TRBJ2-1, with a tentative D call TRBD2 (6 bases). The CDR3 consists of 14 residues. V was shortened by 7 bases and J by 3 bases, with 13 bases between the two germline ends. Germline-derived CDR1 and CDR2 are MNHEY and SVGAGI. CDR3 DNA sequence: TGTGCCAGCACCCTCACTAGCAGCTACAATGAGCAGTTCTTC. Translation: CASTLTSSYNEQFF.

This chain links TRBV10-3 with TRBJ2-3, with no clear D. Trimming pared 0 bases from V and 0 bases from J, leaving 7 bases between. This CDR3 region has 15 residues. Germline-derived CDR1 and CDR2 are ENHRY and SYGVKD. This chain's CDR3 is CAISESESSTDTQYF. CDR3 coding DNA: TGTGCCATCAGTGAGTCAGAATCTAGCACAGATACGCAGTATTTT.

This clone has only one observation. The CDR3 coding sequence is TGTGCCTGGAGTTTCCGACTCGGGGGGGACGAGCAGTACTTC. This sequence encodes CAWSFRLGGDEQYF. The gene calls are TRBV30 and TRBJ2-7, with TRBD2 matching over 8 bases. The trim removed 2 bases at V and 5 bases at J, leaving 8 bases unmatched. The CDR3 extends over 14 amino acids. Germline assignment: CDR1 GTSNPN and CDR2 SVGIG (reference sequence). The full variable domain, with the rest looked up from reference TRBV30 and TRBJ2-7, is SQTIHQWPATLVQPVGSPLSLECTVEGTSNPNLYWYRQAAGRGLQLLFYSVGIGQISSEVPQNLSASRPQDRQFILSSKKLLLSDSGFYLCAWSFRLGGDEQYFGPGTRLTVT.

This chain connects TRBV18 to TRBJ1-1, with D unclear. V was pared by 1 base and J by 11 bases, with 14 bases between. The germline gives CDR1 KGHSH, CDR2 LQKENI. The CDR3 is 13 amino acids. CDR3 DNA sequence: TGTGCCAGCTCACCACTTTATCTGGAGGCGGCTTTCTTT. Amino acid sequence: CASSPLYLEAAFF.

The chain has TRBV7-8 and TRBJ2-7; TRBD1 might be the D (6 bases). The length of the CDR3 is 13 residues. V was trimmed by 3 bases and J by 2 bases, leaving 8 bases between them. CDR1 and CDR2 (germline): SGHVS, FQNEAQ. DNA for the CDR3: TGTGCCAGCAGCTTTACAGGGACCTACGAGCAGTACTTC. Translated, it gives CASSFTGTYEQYF.

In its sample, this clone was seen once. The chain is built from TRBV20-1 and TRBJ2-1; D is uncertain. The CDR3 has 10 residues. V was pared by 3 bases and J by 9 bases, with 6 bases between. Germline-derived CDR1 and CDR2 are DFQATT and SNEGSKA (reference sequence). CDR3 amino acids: CSASLSEQFF. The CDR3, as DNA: TGCAGTGCTAGCTTGAGTGAGCAGTTCTTC.

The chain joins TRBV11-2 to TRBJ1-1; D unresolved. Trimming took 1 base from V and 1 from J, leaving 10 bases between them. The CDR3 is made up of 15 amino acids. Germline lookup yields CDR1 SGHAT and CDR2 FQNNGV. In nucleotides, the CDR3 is TGTGCCAGCAGCTTAGGGGCAGAACCGAACACTGAAGCTTTCTTT. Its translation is CASSLGAEPNTEAFF.

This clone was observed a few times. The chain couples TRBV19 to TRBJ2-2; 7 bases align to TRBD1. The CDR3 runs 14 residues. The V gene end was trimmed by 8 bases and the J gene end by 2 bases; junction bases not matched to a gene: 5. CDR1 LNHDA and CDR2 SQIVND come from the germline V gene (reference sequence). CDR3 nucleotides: TGTGCCAGTCGAAACAGGGGTAACACCGGGGAGCTGTTTTTT. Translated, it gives CASRNRGNTGELFF.

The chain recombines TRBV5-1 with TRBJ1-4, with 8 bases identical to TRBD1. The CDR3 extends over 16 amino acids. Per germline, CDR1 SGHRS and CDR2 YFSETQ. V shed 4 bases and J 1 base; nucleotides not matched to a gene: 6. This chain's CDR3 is CASSPTGQGTNEKLFF. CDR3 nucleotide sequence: TGCGCCAGCAGCCCAACCGGACAGGGAACTAATGAAAAACTGTTTTTT.

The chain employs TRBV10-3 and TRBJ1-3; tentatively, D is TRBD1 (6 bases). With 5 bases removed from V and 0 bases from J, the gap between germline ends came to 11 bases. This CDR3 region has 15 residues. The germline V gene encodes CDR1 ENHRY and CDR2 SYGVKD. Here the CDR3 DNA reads TGTGCCATCAGTCCACAGGGAAACTCTGGAAACACCATATATTTT. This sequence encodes CAISPQGNSGNTIYF.

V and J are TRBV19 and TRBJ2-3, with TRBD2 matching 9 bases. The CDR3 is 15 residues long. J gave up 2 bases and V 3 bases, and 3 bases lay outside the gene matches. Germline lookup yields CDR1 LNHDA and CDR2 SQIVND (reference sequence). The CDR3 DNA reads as TGTGCCAGTAGTATGACTAGCGGATTCACAGATACGCAGTATTTT. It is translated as CASSMTSGFTDTQYF.

CDR3 protein: CSVPALSYNEQFF. The CDR3 nucleotides read TGCAGCGTTCCCGCCCTCTCCTACAATGAGCAGTTCTTC. The rearrangement links TRBV29-1 to TRBJ2-1; no clear D. Trimming removed 5 bases at V and 0 bases at J, with 8 bases between. Germline CDR1 is SQVTM and CDR2 is ANQGSEA. This CDR3 has 13 amino acids.

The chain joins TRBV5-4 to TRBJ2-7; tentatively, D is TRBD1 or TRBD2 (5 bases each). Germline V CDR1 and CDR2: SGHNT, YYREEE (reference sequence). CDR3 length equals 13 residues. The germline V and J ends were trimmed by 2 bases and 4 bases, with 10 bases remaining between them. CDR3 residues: CASSLGTQYEQYF. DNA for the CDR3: TGTGCCAGCAGCTTAGGGACCCAATACGAGCAGTACTTC.